A single sample is the source of the 23 T cell receptor beta chains below, sequenced in a study of tumor and adjacent non-tumor tissue in lung cancer. The library came from three nested PCR rounds adapted from ARM-PCR protocols. TCRdb recomputed calls from the multiplex PCR reads with MiXCR, one row per CDR3 protein. The top ten hold approximately 18% of the sample, which has about 140,000 distinct CDR3 sequences, roughly 70% seen once. RNA was extracted from bulk tissue without any cell sorting. Sequenced input: lung tumor tissue. The receptor set was obtained from a man between 60 and 75 years old with small cell lung cancer.

On this clonotype: A read error may be the cause here, since a much bigger clone is one base away. J is TRBJ1-1 and V is TRBV29-1; D remains ambiguous. The CDR3 consists of 15 residues. Trimming left V 5 bases short and J 4 bases short, with 20 bases between. Germline CDR1 and CDR2: SQVTM and ANQGSEA. The CDR3 loop is CSVLMQEPKSTEAFF. The CDR3 region has the DNA TGCAGCGTTTTAATGCAGGAGCCGAAAAGCACTGAAGCTTTCTTT. The whole variable domain, filled in from reference TRBV29-1 and TRBJ1-1, reads SAVISQKPSRDICQRGTSLTIQCQVDSQVTMMFWYRQQPGQSLTLIATANQGSEATYESGFVIDKFPISRPNLTFSTLTVSNMSPEDSSIYLCSVLMQEPKSTEAFFGQGTRLTVV.

The table lists this clonotype with a count of one. Its ends do not fully match the called genes, so a read error is possible. V is TRBV29-1 and J is TRBJ2-7, with 7 bases lining up with TRBD1. The CDR3 is 14 residues long. Germline CDR1 SQVTM, CDR2 ANQGSEA. CDR3 loop: CSIEDRDSLYEQYF. The DNA of the CDR3 is TGCAGCATTGAAGACCGGGACAGCCTATACGAGCAGTATTTC.

This clonotype was counted ten times or more. V is TRBV6-1 and J is TRBJ2-4; weak D call: TRBD1 (5 bases). The CDR3 covers 14 residues. Between the trimmed V and J ends, which lost 1 base and 8 bases, there was a span of 12 bases. CDR1 MNHNS and CDR2 SASEGT come from the germline V gene. Here the CDR3 reads CASSEVGRVDIQYF. The DNA for the CDR3 is TGTGCCAGCAGTGAAGTGGGCAGGGTGGACATTCAGTACTTC.

The sample holds one count of this clonotype. Given the absence of the conserved phenylalanine or tryptophan at the CDR3 end, a read error is likely. The V gene is TRBV6-1, the J gene TRBJ2-2; TRBD2 agrees at 11 bases. The junction had 13 bases not matched to a gene; V was cut back by 10 bases and J by 6 bases. The CDR3 is 16 residues long. CDR1 MNHNS and CDR2 SASEGT come from the germline V gene. CDR3 protein: CATAIPGLAVPGELFL. CDR3 in DNA: TGTGCCACCGCGATCCCGGGACTAGCGGTCCCCGGGGAGCTGTTTTTA.

In this sample, this clonotype turned up a few times. The rearrangement joins TRBV12-3 or TRBV12-4 to TRBJ2-1; possibly TRBD1 or TRBD2 for D (5 bases each). Trimming stripped 6 bases from V and 6 bases from J, with 18 bases between. This CDR3 region has 15 residues. The CDR3, as DNA: TGTGCCAGCAGCATCCCAAGAGGGGCGTCCAATGAGCAGTTCTTC. Translated: CASSIPRGASNEQFF.

The rearrangement links TRBV6-6 to TRBJ2-7; D remains ambiguous. The CDR3 length is 14 residues. Germline V gives CDR1 MNHNY, CDR2 SVGAGI (reference sequence). Trimming shortened V by 7 bases and J by 4 bases, and 17 bases separated the two germline ends. The chain's CDR3 is CASTRLPVRYEQYF. The DNA for the CDR3 is TGTGCCAGCACCCGACTGCCGGTGAGGTACGAGCAGTACTTC.

This CDR3 is CSLGGGPVGEQFF. The CDR3 DNA sequence: TGCAGCCTCGGGGGAGGGCCTGTCGGTGAGCAGTTCTTC. The chain combines TRBV20-1 with TRBJ2-1; 7 bases agree with TRBD2. This CDR3 spans 13 amino acids. Per germline, CDR1 DFQATT and CDR2 SNEGSKA (reference sequence).

V usage is TRBV4-1 and J usage is TRBJ1-4, with a possible D match to TRBD1 (6 bases). CDR1 is MGHRA and CDR2 is YSYEKL in the germline V gene. The CDR3 is 16 residues long. V dropped 0 bases and J dropped 8 bases, with 16 bases sitting between them. CDR3 sequence: CASSQEDTGINEKLFF. CDR3 sequence (DNA): TGCGCCAGCAGCCAAGAGGATACAGGGATAAACGAAAAACTGTTTTTT.

V gene TRBV11-2 combines with J gene TRBJ2-1, with D unresolved. The germline V gene encodes CDR1 SGHAT and CDR2 FQNNGV. This CDR3 is built from 15 residues. With 5 bases removed from V and 4 bases from J, the gap between germline ends came to 15 bases. CDR3 sequence reads: CASSVASAGYNEQFF. DNA of the CDR3: TGTGCCAGCAGCGTAGCTTCGGCTGGGTACAATGAGCAGTTCTTC.

This clonotype was observed many times. The chain employs TRBV20-1 and TRBJ2-1; the match to TRBD2 covers 13 bases. The germline gives CDR1 DFQATT, CDR2 SNEGSKA (reference sequence). The CDR3 length is 14 residues. Losses at the gene ends were 6 bases for V and 8 bases for J; bases not matched to a gene: 7. The CDR3 loop is CSATSGRDDHEQFF. The CDR3 DNA reads as TGCAGTGCAACTAGCGGGAGGGATGACCATGAGCAGTTCTTC.

The chain is built from TRBV20-1 and TRBJ2-1, with D maybe TRBD2 (5 bases). V lost 5 bases and J 7 bases, leaving 18 bases between the germline ends. From germline, CDR1 is DFQATT and CDR2 SNEGSKA (reference sequence). This CDR3 region has 14 residues. CDR3 bases: TGCAGTGCTCCCCCCCGGGTGGGAGAAAATGAGCAGTTCTTC. This codes for CSAPPRVGENEQFF.

V and J are TRBV28 and TRBJ2-2; the D gene is possibly TRBD1 (5 bases). This CDR3 contains 16 residues. Looked up from germline, CDR1 is MDHEN and CDR2 is SYDVKM. V lost 6 bases and J 0 bases, leaving 14 bases between the germline ends. The CDR3 sequence: CASSRTTAPNTGELFF. In nucleotides, the CDR3 is TGTGCCAGCAGCAGAACGACAGCCCCGAACACCGGGGAGCTGTTTTTT.

The chain uses TRBV11-2 and TRBJ2-5; D gene uncertain. This CDR3 is 15 amino acids long. The germline V and J ends were trimmed by 0 bases and 7 bases, with 15 bases remaining between them. Per germline, CDR1 SGHAT and CDR2 FQNNGV. The CDR3 sequence: CASSLDYDLQRTQYF. In DNA, the CDR3 is TGTGCCAGCAGCTTAGACTATGATCTTCAGAGGACCCAGTACTTC. Filled out from reference TRBV11-2 and TRBJ2-5, the complete variable domain reads EAGVAQSPRYKIIEKRQSVAFWCNPISGHATLYWYQQILGQGPKLLIQFQNNGVVDDSQLPKDRFSAERLKGVDSTLKIQPAKLEDSAVYLCASSLDYDLQRTQYFGPGTRLLVL.

On this clonotype itself: A junction boundary mismatches the germline segment, possibly from a read error. The rearrangement links TRBV11-2 to TRBJ2-1; D is unresolved. Germline-derived CDR1 and CDR2 are SGHAT and FQNNGV. This CDR3 has 15 amino acids. The CDR3: CANSLANPTYNVQFF. CDR3 bases: TGTGCCAACAGCTTGGCGAACCCAACCTACAATGTGCAGTTCTTC. Combining the CDR3 with reference TRBV11-2 and TRBJ2-1 gives the whole variable domain EAGVAQSPRYKIIEKRQSVAFWCNPISGHATLYWYQQILGQGPKLLIQFQNNGVVDDSQLPKDRFSAERLKGVDSTLKIQPAKLEDSAVYLCANSLANPTYNVQFFGPGTRLTVL.

This clonotype was detected only a few times. This could be a read error, since a much larger clone is one nucleotide away. The chain recombines TRBV6-6 with TRBJ2-1; 10 nucleotides match TRBD2. This CDR3 region has 13 residues. V shed 8 bases, J shed 9 bases, and the junction held 7 bases outside the gene matches. Germline V gives CDR1 MNHNY, CDR2 SVGAGI (reference sequence). The CDR3 here is CASAWTSGREQFF. The CDR3 region has the DNA TGTGCCAGCGCATGGACTAGCGGCCGTGAGCAGTTCTTC.

As for this clonotype: A much larger clone sits a single nucleotide away, making a read error possible. The chain is built from TRBV29-1 and TRBJ2-1; D possibly corresponds to TRBD1 (5 bases). V lost 6 bases and J 7 bases, leaving 19 bases between the germline ends. The CDR3 sequence is 14 residues long. CDR1 and CDR2 (germline): SQVTM, ANQGSEA. DNA for the CDR3: TGCAGCGTGTCCCGGAACAGGTCTAGAAATGAGCAGTTCTTC. This encodes CSVSRNRSRNEQFF.

Worth noting for this clonotype: It may be a read error: a sequence one base away is much more abundant. The CDR3 DNA is TGTGCCAGCACGAAGGGCCGGTCCTGCGAGCAGTACGTC. Translated, it gives CASTKGRSCEQYV. J is TRBJ2-7 and V is TRBV6-1; D ambiguous. The CDR3 contains 13 residues. Germline CDR1 is MNHNS and CDR2 is SASEGT.

The chain recombines TRBV6-1 with TRBJ2-2; 8 nucleotides agree with TRBD1. This CDR3 is 16 amino acids long. J lost 15 bases, V lost 6 bases, and 21 bases had no gene match. Germline CDR1 MNHNS, CDR2 SASEGT. The CDR3 spells CASSPTWTGTTGKLFF. Written as DNA, the CDR3 is TGTGCCAGCAGCCCCACATGGACAGGGACAACCGGGAAGTTGTTTTTT.

This clonotype came up many times. The chain employs TRBV6-6 and TRBJ1-2; D possibly corresponds to TRBD1 (5 bases). The germline CDR1 and CDR2 sequences are MNHNY and SVGAGI (reference sequence). The CDR3 is made up of 14 amino acids. Trimming cost V 6 bases and J 4 bases, with 15 bases left between them. CDR3: CASSAGTDRYGYTF. The DNA of the CDR3 is TGTGCCAGCAGCGCAGGGACGGACCGCTATGGCTACACCTTC.

For this clonotype: A much more abundant neighbour one base away suggests this may be a read error. This chain uses TRBV12-3 or TRBV12-4 with TRBJ1-6, with D perhaps TRBD1 (5 bases). There are 13 residues in the CDR3. V lost 6 bases and J lost 11, with 14 bases in between. The CDR3 protein is CASRGGTDPPLHF. CDR3 DNA: TGTGCCAGCAGGGGGGGGACGGATCCACCCCTCCACTTT.

This chain joins TRBV11-2 and TRBJ2-5, with D uncertain. This CDR3 is 12 amino acids long. Trimming stripped 5 bases from V and 14 bases from J, with 18 bases between. The germline gives CDR1 SGHAT, CDR2 FQNNGV. In DNA, the CDR3 is TGTGCCAGCAGCCTAACCGCGACCAAAGAATACTTC. This encodes CASSLTATKEYF.

This clonotype was detected ten times or more. The V and J genes are TRBV6-5 and TRBJ2-2; D remains ambiguous. The CDR3 is 13 amino acids. Trimming removed 8 bases at V and 4 bases at J, with 11 bases between. Germline V gene sequence: CDR1 MNHEY, CDR2 SVGAGI. CDR3 sequence: CASQLDPTGELFF. The DNA for the CDR3 is TGTGCCAGCCAACTCGACCCCACCGGGGAGCTGTTTTTT.

This clonotype was recorded many times. This chain connects TRBV6-2 or TRBV6-3 to TRBJ2-7, with 11 bases that match TRBD2. V lost 10 bases, J lost 1 base, and 3 bases stayed unmatched. Germline V gene lookup returns CDR1 MNHEY and CDR2 SVGEGT. This CDR3 is built from 13 residues. The CDR3 loop reads CATGTSGSYEQYF. The CDR3, as DNA: TGTGCCACCGGGACTAGCGGTTCCTACGAGCAGTACTTC.